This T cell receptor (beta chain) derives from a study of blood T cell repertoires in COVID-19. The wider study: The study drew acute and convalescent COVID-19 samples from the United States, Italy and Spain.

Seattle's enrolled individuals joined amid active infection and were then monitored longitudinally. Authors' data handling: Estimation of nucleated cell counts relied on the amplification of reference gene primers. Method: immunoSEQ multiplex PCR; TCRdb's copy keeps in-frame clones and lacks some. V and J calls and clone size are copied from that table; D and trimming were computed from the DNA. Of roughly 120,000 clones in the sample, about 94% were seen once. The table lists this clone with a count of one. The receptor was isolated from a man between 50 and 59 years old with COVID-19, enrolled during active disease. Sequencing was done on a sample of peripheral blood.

The CDR3 is CASSLEGRGGYEQYF. As DNA, the CDR3 is TGTGCCAGCAGCTTGGAGGGACGCGGCGGGTACGAGCAGTACTTC. The V call is TRBV11-1, the J call TRBJ2-7, with a weak D call TRBD2 (6 bases). CDR1 and CDR2 (germline): SGHAT, FQDESV (reference sequence). This CDR3 spans 15 amino acids. The ends were cut back, 3 bases at V and 4 bases at J, with 16 bases in the middle.